This T cell receptor beta chain was retrieved from a study of T-cell reconstitution after alpha-beta-depleted transplantation in children. To note about this clonotype: This may arise from a read error, as a much more abundant clone is one base away.

As it was prepared, the TCRbeta library received unique molecular identifiers. Each CDR3 protein is one row after TCRdb ran MiXCR on the PCR reads. The top ten hold 10% of the sample, which has about 270,000 distinct CDR3 sequences, 9.9% seen once. Germline-derived CDR1 and CDR2 are SNHLY and FYNNEI. The CDR3 is 13 amino acids. The V and J genes are TRBV2 and TRBJ1-6; D unresolved. The source was PBMCs from the stem cell graft donor, collected from the stem cell graft. The TCR comes from a human donor who donated a stem cell graft to a child with SCID. CDR3 protein: CTSSLGGNSPLHF. DNA of the CDR3: TGTACCAGCAGTTTGGGCGGGAATTCACCCCTCCACTTT.